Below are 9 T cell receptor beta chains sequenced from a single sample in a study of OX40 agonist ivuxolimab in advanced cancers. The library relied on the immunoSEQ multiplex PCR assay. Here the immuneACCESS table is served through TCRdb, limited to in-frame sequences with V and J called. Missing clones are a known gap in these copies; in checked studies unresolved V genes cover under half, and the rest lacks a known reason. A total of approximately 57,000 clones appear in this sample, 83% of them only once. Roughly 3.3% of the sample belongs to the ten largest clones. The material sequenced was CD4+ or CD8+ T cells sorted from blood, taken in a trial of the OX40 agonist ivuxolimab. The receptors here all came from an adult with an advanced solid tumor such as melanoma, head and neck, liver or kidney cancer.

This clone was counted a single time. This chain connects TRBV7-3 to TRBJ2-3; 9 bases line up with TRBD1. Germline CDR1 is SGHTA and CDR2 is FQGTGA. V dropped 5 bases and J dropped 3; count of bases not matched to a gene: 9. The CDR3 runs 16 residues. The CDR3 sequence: CASSLPGQGDTDTQYF. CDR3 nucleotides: TGTGCCAGCAGCCTACCGGGACAGGGAGATACAGATACGCAGTATTTT.

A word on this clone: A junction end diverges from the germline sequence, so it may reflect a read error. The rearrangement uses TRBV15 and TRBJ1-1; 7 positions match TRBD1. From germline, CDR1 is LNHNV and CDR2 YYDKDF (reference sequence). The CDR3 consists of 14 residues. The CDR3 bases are TGTGCCACCAGCGGCCGACAGGGAAAGAGGTCCGTGGACTTT. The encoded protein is CATSGRQGKRSVDF.

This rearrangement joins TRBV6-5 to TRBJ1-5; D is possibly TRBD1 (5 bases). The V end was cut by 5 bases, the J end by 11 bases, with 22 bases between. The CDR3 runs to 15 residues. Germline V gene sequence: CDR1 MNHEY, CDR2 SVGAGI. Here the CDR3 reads CASSMDTTQGMAQHF. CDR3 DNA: TGTGCCAGCAGTATGGACACGACTCAAGGGATGGCCCAGCATTTT.

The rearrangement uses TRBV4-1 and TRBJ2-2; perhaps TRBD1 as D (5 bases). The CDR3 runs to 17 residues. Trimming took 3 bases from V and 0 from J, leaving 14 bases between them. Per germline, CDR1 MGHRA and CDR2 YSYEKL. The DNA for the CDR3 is TGCGCCAGCAGCCAGGGGCTAATACACTCGAACACCGGGGAGCTGTTTTTT. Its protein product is CASSQGLIHSNTGELFF.

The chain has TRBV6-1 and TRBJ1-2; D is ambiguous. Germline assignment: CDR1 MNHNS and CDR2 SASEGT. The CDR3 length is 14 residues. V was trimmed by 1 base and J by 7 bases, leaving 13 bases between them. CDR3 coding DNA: TGTGCCAGCAGTGAAGAGAGGGCTACGGGTGGCTACACCTTC. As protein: CASSEERATGGYTF.

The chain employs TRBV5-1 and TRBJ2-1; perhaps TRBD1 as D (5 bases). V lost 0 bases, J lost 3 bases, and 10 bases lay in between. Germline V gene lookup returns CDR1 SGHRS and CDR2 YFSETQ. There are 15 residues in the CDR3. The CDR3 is CASSLGGDHYNEQFF. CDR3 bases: TGCGCCAGCAGCTTGGGGGGCGACCACTACAATGAGCAGTTCTTC.

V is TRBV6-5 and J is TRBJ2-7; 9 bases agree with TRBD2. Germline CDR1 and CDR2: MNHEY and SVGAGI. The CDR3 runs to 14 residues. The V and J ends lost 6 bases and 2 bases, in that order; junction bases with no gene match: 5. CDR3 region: CASRMTSGPYEQYF. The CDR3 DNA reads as TGTGCCAGCAGAATGACTAGCGGACCCTACGAGCAGTACTTC.

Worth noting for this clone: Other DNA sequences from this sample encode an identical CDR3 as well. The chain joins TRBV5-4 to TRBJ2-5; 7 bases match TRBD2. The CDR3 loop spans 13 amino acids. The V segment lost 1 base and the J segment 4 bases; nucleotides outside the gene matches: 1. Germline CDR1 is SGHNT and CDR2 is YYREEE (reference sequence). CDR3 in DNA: TGTGCCAGCAGCTTGCCGGGGGGAGAGACCCAGTACTTC. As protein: CASSLPGGETQYF.

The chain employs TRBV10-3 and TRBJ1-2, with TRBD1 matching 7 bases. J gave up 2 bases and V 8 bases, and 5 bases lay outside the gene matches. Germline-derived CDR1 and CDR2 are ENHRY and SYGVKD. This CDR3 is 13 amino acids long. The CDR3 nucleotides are TGTGCCATCGGACAGGCTCTCAACTATGGCTACACCTTC. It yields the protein CAIGQALNYGYTF.